These 10 T cell receptor beta chains were all obtained from the same sample, sequenced in a study of blood T cell repertoires in COVID-19. The repertoire was sequenced with immunoSEQ multiplex PCR; TCRdb's copy has only in-frame clones and lacks some. The repertoire holds some 150,000 clones, approximately 90% seen once, with under 0.85% in the top ten. The sequenced sample consisted of PBMCs or T cells enriched from blood (not recorded which). The receptors come from a woman aged 18 to 35 who had recovered from COVID-19.

V gene TRBV9 combines with J gene TRBJ2-1; D might be TRBD1 (7 bases). This CDR3 comprises 15 residues. The V and J ends lost 3 bases and 8 bases respectively, with 18 bases between them. Germline V CDR1 and CDR2: SGDLS, YYNGEE. The chain's CDR3 is CASSATGGGGDEQFF. The CDR3 DNA reads TGTGCCAGCAGCGCAACAGGTGGAGGGGGCGATGAGCAGTTCTTC.

The V call is TRBV9, the J call TRBJ2-7; 7 bases are a match to TRBD1. This CDR3 is 14 amino acids long. Germline loops: CDR1 SGDLS, CDR2 YYNGEE. The J segment lost 4 bases and the V segment lost 3 bases, leaving 7 bases of the junction unmatched. The CDR3 sequence: CASSEGIQGYEQYF. CDR3 bases: TGTGCCAGCAGCGAGGGGATACAGGGGTACGAGCAGTACTTC.

The chain combines TRBV18 with TRBJ2-5; TRBD2 agrees at 12 bases. The CDR3 totals 16 residues. The J segment lost 5 bases and the V segment lost 0 bases, leaving 4 bases of the junction unmatched. Germline CDR1 and CDR2: KGHSH and LQKENI. The CDR3 region has the DNA TGTGCCAGCTCACCACCGACTAGCGGGAGTTGGGAGACCCAGTACTTC. As protein: CASSPPTSGSWETQYF.

This rearrangement joins TRBV25-1 to TRBJ2-7; 8 nucleotides align to TRBD1. CDR3 length: 16 residues. V lost 8 bases to trimming and J lost 5 bases; unmatched junction nucleotides: 17. CDR1 and CDR2 from the germline V gene are MGHDK and SYGVNS. The CDR3 loop reads CASQCRPTQGADEQYF. The DNA for the CDR3 is TGTGCCAGCCAATGCCGGCCAACTCAGGGGGCGGACGAGCAGTACTTC.

This clone showed up just a few times. The chain combines TRBV2 with TRBJ2-1, with 7 bases fitting TRBD1. CDR1 is SNHLY and CDR2 is FYNNEI in the germline V gene. V lost 6 bases to trimming and J lost 4 bases; unmatched junction nucleotides: 9. The CDR3 totals 15 residues. CDR3 protein: CASSKTGNIYNEQFF. The CDR3 DNA reads as TGTGCCAGCAGCAAGACAGGGAACATTTACAATGAGCAGTTCTTC.

J is TRBJ2-7 and V is TRBV5-1; TRBD1 might be the D (5 bases). Trimming removed 1 base from V and 4 bases from J, with 15 bases in between. Germline V gene sequence: CDR1 SGHRS, CDR2 YFSETQ. The length of the CDR3 is 15 residues. The CDR3 is CASSLFAGKGYEQYF. CDR3 coding DNA: TGCGCCAGCAGCTTGTTCGCAGGGAAAGGTTACGAGCAGTACTTC.

The chain joins TRBV14 to TRBJ2-1; TRBD2 matches 8 bases. This CDR3 has 12 residues. Trimming cost V 4 bases and J 8 bases; bases outside gene matches: 1. Germline CDR1 is SGHDN and CDR2 is FVKESK. The CDR3 DNA is TGTGCCAGCAGCCGTAGCGGGGATGAGCAGTTCTTC. This gives the protein CASSRSGDEQFF.

The rearrangement uses TRBV6-6 and TRBJ1-1, with D possibly TRBD1 on 6 matching bases. The CDR3 has 16 residues. Germline V lookup: CDR1 MNHNY, CDR2 SVGAGI (reference sequence). V was trimmed by 5 bases and J by 4 bases, leaving 20 bases between them. Here the CDR3 DNA reads TGTGCCAGCAGTCCGGACAGCCAGAAAGTTTTCACTGAAGCTTTCTTT. It codes for CASSPDSQKVFTEAFF.

J is TRBJ1-4 and V is TRBV27, with D possibly TRBD1 on 6 matching bases. The germline gives CDR1 MNHEY, CDR2 SMNVEV (reference sequence). CDR3 length equals 15 residues. The germline V and J ends were trimmed by 5 bases and 2 bases, with 12 bases remaining between them. The CDR3 here is CASSLRDTTNEKLFF. The CDR3 DNA reads as TGTGCCAGCAGTCTCCGGGACACCACTAATGAAAAACTGTTTTTT.

CDR3 sequence reads: CASRQGLLSGNTIYF. As DNA, the CDR3 is TGTGCCAGCAGACAGGGTTTACTTTCTGGAAACACCATATATTTT. This chain uses TRBV6-5 with TRBJ1-3; perhaps TRBD1 as D (6 bases). Germline V CDR1 and CDR2: MNHEY, SVGAGI. The CDR3 extends over 15 amino acids. V lost 6 bases and J 1 base, leaving 13 bases between the germline ends.